Below, 10 T cell receptor beta chains from the same sample are listed, as sequenced in a study of cytomegalovirus exposure and HLA in healthy donors. Measured with immunoSEQ multiplex PCR; TCRdb has only the in-frame clones, and not every one. The sample has tens of thousands of clones, 80% to 95% seen once; the top ten hold less than 4%. Sequenced sample: PBMCs. The receptors stem from a woman aged 25 to 39 in good health and CMV-seronegative.

This clone was seen a handful of times. The chain recombines TRBV7-9 with TRBJ2-7, with unresolved D. CDR1 is SEHNR, CDR2 FQNEAQ, per germline (reference sequence). The V end was cut by 5 bases, the J end by 0 bases, with 8 bases between. The CDR3 is 13 residues long. The CDR3 DNA follows: TGTGCCAGCAGCCTAGACGGCTCCTACGAGCAGTACTTC. Protein: CASSLDGSYEQYF.

The chain uses TRBV19 and TRBJ2-7; maybe TRBD2 (6 bases). The V end was cut by 4 bases, the J end by 5 bases, with 12 bases between. The CDR3 length is 13 residues. Germline CDR1 LNHDA, CDR2 SQIVND (reference sequence). CDR3 protein: CASSTGLTDEQYF. CDR3 coding DNA: TGTGCCAGTAGTACGGGACTGACAGACGAGCAGTACTTC.

The rearrangement links TRBV18 to TRBJ2-2, with 9 bases identical to TRBD1. Germline CDR1 reads KGHSH; CDR2 reads LQKENI. With V trimmed by 4 bases and J by 2 bases, 2 bases remained unmatched. CDR3 length equals 15 residues. DNA of the CDR3: TGTGCCAGCTCACGGACAGGGGTTAACACCGGGGAGCTGTTTTTT. Translated, it gives CASSRTGVNTGELFF.

This chain uses TRBV18 with TRBJ2-5, with TRBD2 matching 7 bases. This CDR3 is 15 amino acids long. Germline V lookup: CDR1 KGHSH, CDR2 LQKENI. V lost 2 bases to trimming and J lost 5 bases; unmatched junction nucleotides: 8. The DNA for the CDR3 is TGTGCCAGCTCACCAAACGCGGGAGCGGGGGAGACCCAGTACTTC. Translation gives CASSPNAGAGETQYF.

The chain is built from TRBV18 and TRBJ2-1; D ambiguous. The germline V gene has CDR1 KGHSH and CDR2 LQKENI. This CDR3 is 14 amino acids long. V was trimmed by 3 bases and J by 8 bases, leaving 14 bases between them. The CDR3 is CASSPLSRSDEQFF. For the CDR3, the DNA is TGTGCCAGCTCACCGCTGTCGAGGTCCGATGAGCAGTTCTTC.

CDR3 nucleotide sequence: TGTGCCAGCAGCGTAGCTGGCGAAGCCGGGGACACCGGGGAGCTGTTTTTT. Translation gives CASSVAGEAGDTGELFF. The chain has TRBV9 and TRBJ2-2; TRBD2 might be the D (5 bases). The germline CDR1 and CDR2 sequences are SGDLS and YYNGEE. This CDR3 is 17 amino acids long. The V and J ends lost 0 bases and 3 bases respectively, with 15 bases between them.

This clone was detected once. The chain has TRBV27 and TRBJ1-1, with 8 nucleotides matching TRBD1. With V trimmed by 3 bases and J by 11 bases, 5 bases remained unmatched. In germline, CDR1 is MNHEY, CDR2 SMNVEV (reference sequence). This CDR3 has 12 amino acids. CDR3 coding DNA: TGTGCCAGCAGTTTCCCGGGACAGGAGGCTTTCTTT. It is translated as CASSFPGQEAFF.

This chain connects TRBV29-1 to TRBJ1-2; D is uncertain. Trimming left V 5 bases short and J 0 bases short, with 13 bases between. This CDR3 has 14 residues. Looked up from germline, CDR1 is SQVTM and CDR2 is ANQGSEA. The CDR3 nucleotides read TGCAGCGTTACCCGACACGCATCTAACTATGGCTACACCTTC. Translation: CSVTRHASNYGYTF.

The J gene is TRBJ2-2, the V gene TRBV2; no definite D call. CDR1 and CDR2 from the germline V gene are SNHLY and FYNNEI. This CDR3 comprises 15 residues. The V end was cut by 7 bases, the J end by 1 base, with 13 bases between. This CDR3 reads CASIPELLNTGELFF. CDR3 DNA sequence: TGTGCCAGCATCCCCGAACTTTTGAACACCGGGGAGCTGTTTTTT.

The CDR3 DNA is TGTGCCAGCTCACCGGCGAGCGGGGGGGCGGATGAGCAGTACTTC. Residues: CASSPASGGADEQYF. The rearrangement uses TRBV18 and TRBJ2-7; TRBD2 matches 10 bases. V shed 3 bases and J 7 bases; nucleotides not matched to a gene: 9. The CDR3 loop spans 15 amino acids. Germline lookup yields CDR1 KGHSH and CDR2 LQKENI.